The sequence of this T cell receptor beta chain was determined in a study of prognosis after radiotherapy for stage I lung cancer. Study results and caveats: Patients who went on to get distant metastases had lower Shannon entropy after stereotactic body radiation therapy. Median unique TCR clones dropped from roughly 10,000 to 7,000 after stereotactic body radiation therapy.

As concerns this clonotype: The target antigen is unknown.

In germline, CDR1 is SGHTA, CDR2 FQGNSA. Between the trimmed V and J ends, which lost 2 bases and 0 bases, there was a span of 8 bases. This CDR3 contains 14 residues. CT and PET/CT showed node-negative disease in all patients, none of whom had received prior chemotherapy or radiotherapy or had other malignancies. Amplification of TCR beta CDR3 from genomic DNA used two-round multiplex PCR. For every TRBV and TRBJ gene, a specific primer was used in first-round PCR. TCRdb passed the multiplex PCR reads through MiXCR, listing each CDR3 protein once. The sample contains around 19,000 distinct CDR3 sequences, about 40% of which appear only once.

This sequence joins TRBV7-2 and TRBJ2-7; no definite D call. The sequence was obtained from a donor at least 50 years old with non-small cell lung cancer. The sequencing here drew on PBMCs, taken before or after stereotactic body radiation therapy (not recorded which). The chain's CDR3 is CASSLSRNSYEQYF. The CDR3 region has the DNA TGTGCCAGCAGCTTATCAAGGAACTCCTACGAGCAGTACTTC.